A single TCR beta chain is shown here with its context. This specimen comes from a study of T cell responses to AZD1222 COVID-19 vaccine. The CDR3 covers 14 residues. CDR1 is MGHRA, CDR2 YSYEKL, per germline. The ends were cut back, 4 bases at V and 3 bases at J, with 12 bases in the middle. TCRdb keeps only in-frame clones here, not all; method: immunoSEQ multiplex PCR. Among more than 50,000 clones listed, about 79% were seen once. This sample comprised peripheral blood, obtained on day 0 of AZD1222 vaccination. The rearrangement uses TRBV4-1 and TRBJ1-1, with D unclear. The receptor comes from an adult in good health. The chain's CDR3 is CASSPYTAHTEAFF. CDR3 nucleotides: TGCGCCAGCAGCCCCTATACCGCCCACACTGAAGCTTTCTTT.